This TCR beta chain was identified in a study of PD-1 blockade in classical Hodgkin lymphoma. With 3 bases removed from V and 1 base from J, the gap between germline ends came to 10 bases. This CDR3 spans 15 amino acids. Germline V gene data show CDR1 as LNHDA and CDR2 as SQIVND (reference sequence). Assay used: immunoSEQ multiplex PCR; TCRdb lists only in-frame clones, some missing. This table has roughly 32,000 clones, around four fifths appearing once. Every single patient, without exception, relapsed after autologous stem cell transplantation, and brentuximab vedotin exposure varied. Sequencing was performed on peripheral blood mononuclear cells (PBMCs), taken at baseline. The J gene is TRBJ2-1, the V gene TRBV19; D not certain. This clonotype was obtained from a human donor with classical Hodgkin lymphoma. The DNA for the CDR3 is TGTGCCAGTAGTATGGGAACATGGTCCTACAATGAGCAGTTCTTC. Its protein is CASSMGTWSYNEQFF.